This T cell receptor beta chain originates from a study of T cells in Graves' hyperthyroidism and ophthalmopathy. The study excluded patients with uncontrolled infection, other autoimmune disease, pregnancy or lactation. Each diagnosis was grounded in clinical symptoms, serum thyroxine and TRAb, thyroid ultrasound, and orbital computed tomography. RNA transcripts provided the source from which TCR beta CDR3 regions were amplified. A set of HTBI primers served as the primers for a first-round RT-PCR of the TCR CDR3. TCRdb re-called the multiplex PCR reads through MiXCR, storing one row per CDR3 protein. This sample has more than 500,000 distinct CDR3 sequences, with just over 45% found just once. This clonotype was recorded many times. What it binds is unknown. Study-level points and caveats: Most clonotypes expanded in thyroid above 0.001 were likewise present in blood. From stable hyperthyroidism, ophthalmopathy was set apart by a 13 V-J model.

This CDR3 comprises 14 residues. Germline CDR1 reads SGHTA; CDR2 reads FQGTGA. With V trimmed by 4 bases and J by 1 base, 2 bases remained unmatched. The chain combines TRBV7-3 with TRBJ1-1; 8 bases are shared with TRBD1. Material: peripheral blood or thyroid tissue (not recorded which). The origin of this receptor is an adult woman with Graves' disease, either hyperthyroidism or ophthalmopathy (not recorded which). The CDR3 coding sequence is TGTGCCAGCAGCTCGACAGGGGAGAACACTGAAGCTTTCTTT. This translates into CASSSTGENTEAFF. Full variable domain (remainder filled in from reference TRBV7-3 and TRBJ1-1): GAGVSQTPSNKVTEKGKYVELRCDPISGHTALYWYRQSLGQGPEFLIYFQGTGAADDSGLPNDRFFAVRPEGSVSTLKIQRTERGDSAVYLCASSSTGENTEAFFGQGTRLTVV.